The sequence of this TCR beta chain was determined in a study of cytomegalovirus exposure and HLA in healthy donors. On the study more broadly: Earlier work reported 110 million or so unique TCR beta sequences from about 179 million T cells. General study results and limits: A few CMV-associated chains were confirmed in vitro to be specific for CMV antigens. In most subjects, TCR beta sequences reportedly gave accurate predictions of HLA-A and HLA-B alleles. HLA allele associations emerged for some 16,000 TCR beta sequences in a later analysis, at 0.05 false discovery rate.

V lost 0 bases and J lost 3; bases outside the gene matches: 14. CDR3 length equals 19 residues. The germline V gene has CDR1 SNHLY and CDR2 FYNNEI. The PCR had 60 Vbeta and 13 Jbeta primers. The repertoire was sequenced with immunoSEQ multiplex PCR; TCRdb's copy has only in-frame clones and lacks some. This sample has approximately 200,000 clones, with roughly 84% found just once. This clone showed up just a few times. Its antigen is unknown. The TCR originated in a boy under 18 in good health and CMV-seronegative. The sample comprised PBMCs. This chain connects TRBV2 to TRBJ2-7; 10 positions match TRBD2. In DNA form, the CDR3 reads TGTGCCAGCAGTGAAGCTGGGTGGGGGACTAGCGTCTCCGGCTACGAGCAGTACTTC. Protein product: CASSEAGWGTSVSGYEQYF.